One sample yielded the 21 T cell receptor beta chains listed below, sequenced in a study of T-cell reconstitution after alpha-beta-depleted transplantation in children. The authors prepared the TCRbeta library with unique molecular identifiers. MiXCR was run by TCRdb on the PCR reads, yielding one entry per CDR3 protein. The profile shows around 960,000 distinct CDR3 sequences, about 30% of them singletons. The sequenced sample was PBMCs, mostly from graft donor cells, obtained 360 days after TCRalphabeta/CD19-depleted stem cell transplant. The source of these receptors is a boy in the first two years of life who had a stem cell transplant for SCID, so the T cells may come from the graft donor.

This clonotype was detected only a few times. The V call is TRBV5-5, the J call TRBJ2-1; no clear D gene. The CDR3 is 17 residues long. V was trimmed by 0 bases and J by 1 base, leaving 14 bases between them. Germline V gives CDR1 SGHKS, CDR2 YYEKEE (reference sequence). The CDR3 sequence is CASSLAHVGPSYNEQFF. The CDR3 DNA follows: TGTGCCAGCAGCTTGGCCCACGTCGGGCCATCCTACAATGAGCAGTTCTTC.

The V call is TRBV20-1, the J call TRBJ2-6, with D hard to call. V was clipped by 6 bases and J by 0 bases, with 6 bases between them. Germline CDR1 and CDR2: DFQATT and SNEGSKA (reference sequence). The CDR3 totals 13 residues. CDR3 sequence (DNA): TGCAGTGCCCACCTCTCTGGGGCCAACGTCCTGACTTTC. Translated, it gives CSAHLSGANVLTF.

This clonotype was detected a few times. The chain is built from TRBV28 and TRBJ1-5; TRBD1 might be the D (5 bases). Germline V gene data show CDR1 as MDHEN and CDR2 as SYDVKM. CDR3 size: 14 residues. Trimming took 7 bases from V and 1 from J, leaving 11 bases between them. As DNA, the CDR3 is TGTGCCAGCACCATTGGGACGAGCAATCAGCCCCAGCATTTT. This gives the protein CASTIGTSNQPQHF. Drawing the rest from reference TRBV28 and TRBJ1-5, the complete variable domain is DVKVTQSSRYLVKRTGEKVFLECVQDMDHENMFWYRQDPGLGLRLIYFSYDVKMKEKGDIPEGYSVSREKKERFSLILESASTNQTSMYLCASTIGTSNQPQHFGDGTRLSIL.

This chain links TRBV7-2 with TRBJ2-5, with 11 nucleotides matching TRBD2. Germline V gene lookup returns CDR1 SGHTA and CDR2 FQGNSA. The CDR3 consists of 17 residues. With 1 base clipped from V and 1 base from J, the junction kept 5 bases outside the gene matches. The CDR3 here is CASSLGLAGPIQETQYF. The DNA for the CDR3 is TGTGCCAGCAGCTTAGGACTAGCGGGGCCTATCCAAGAGACCCAGTACTTC.

J is TRBJ2-7 and V is TRBV14; 10 bases map to TRBD1. The CDR3 contains 17 residues. V was clipped by 0 bases and J by 6 bases; unmatched bases: 11. Germline V gives CDR1 SGHDN, CDR2 FVKESK. DNA of the CDR3: TGTGCCAGCAGCCAAGATATGACCGGACAGGGGGTAAGCGAGCAGTACTTC. This sequence encodes CASSQDMTGQGVSEQYF.

CDR3 DNA: TGCGCCAGCAGAAGAGGACAGGGGGTGAATGAAAAACTGTTTTTT. This codes for CASRRGQGVNEKLFF. The chain joins TRBV4-1 to TRBJ1-4, with TRBD1 identical over 10 bases. J gave up 5 bases and V 6 bases, and 6 bases lay outside the gene matches. Germline-derived CDR1 and CDR2 are MGHRA and YSYEKL. This CDR3 is built from 15 residues.

The chain links TRBV4-2 to TRBJ2-3, with D possibly TRBD2 on 6 matching bases. This CDR3 comprises 16 residues. With 0 bases removed from V and 0 bases from J, the gap between germline ends came to 10 bases. CDR1 LGHNA and CDR2 YNFKEQ come from the germline V gene. The CDR3 DNA sequence: TGTGCCAGCAGCCAAGATCACGGGGGAAGCACAGATACGCAGTATTTT. Translated, it gives CASSQDHGGSTDTQYF.

This clonotype showed up many times. This chain connects TRBV6-5 to TRBJ2-1; 8 positions agree with TRBD1. The CDR3 loop spans 12 amino acids. V shed 6 bases and J 10 bases; nucleotides not matched to a gene: 5. CDR1 MNHEY and CDR2 SVGAGI come from the germline V gene. The CDR3 spells CASRQGAGEQFF. The CDR3 DNA follows: TGTGCCAGCAGGCAGGGGGCGGGAGAGCAGTTCTTC.

A few counts support this clonotype. The DNA for the CDR3 is TGTGCCAGCAGCTCAAAGACCCTCCCTGGGGGCAATGAGCAGTTCTTC. This gives the protein CASSSKTLPGGNEQFF. The V and J genes are TRBV7-9 and TRBJ2-1; the D gene could be TRBD1 or TRBD2 (5 bases each). V was shortened by 4 bases and J by 6 bases, with 19 bases between the two germline ends. The CDR3 covers 16 residues. From germline, CDR1 is SEHNR and CDR2 FQNEAQ (reference sequence). Based on the CDR3 plus reference TRBV7-9 and TRBJ2-1, the full variable domain is DTGVSQNPRHKITKRGQNVTFRCDPISEHNRLYWYRQTLGQGPEFLTYFQNEAQLEKSRLLSDRFSAERPKGSFSTLEIQRTEQGDSAMYLCASSSKTLPGGNEQFFGPGTRLTVL.

This clonotype came up a few times. The chain's CDR3 is CASSAQGEGVGYTF. CDR3 coding DNA: TGTGCCAGCAGCGCACAGGGGGAGGGCGTTGGCTACACCTTC. The chain couples TRBV9 to TRBJ1-2, with TRBD1 identical over 8 bases. This CDR3 region has 14 residues. Germline V gives CDR1 SGDLS, CDR2 YYNGEE. Trimming removed 3 bases from V and 7 bases from J; junction bases left unmatched: 8.

In this sample, this clonotype turned up many times. In DNA form, the CDR3 reads TGTGCCAGCAGTTCCGACGGACTATACACAGATACGCAGTATTTT. This codes for CASSSDGLYTDTQYF. The chain uses TRBV2 and TRBJ2-3; possibly TRBD2 for D (6 bases). There are 15 residues in the CDR3. CDR1 is SNHLY, CDR2 FYNNEI, per germline. Trimming removed 5 bases from V and 2 bases from J, with 14 bases in between.

This clonotype has just a few counts. V and J are TRBV9 and TRBJ2-3, with D unresolved. CDR3 length equals 14 residues. Germline-derived CDR1 and CDR2 are SGDLS and YYNGEE. Trimming shortened V by 0 bases and J by 5 bases, and 10 bases separated the two germline ends. The CDR3 DNA sequence: TGTGCCAGCAGCGTAGAATACCGGAGAGATACGCAGTATTTT. Its translation is CASSVEYRRDTQYF. The full variable domain, completed using reference TRBV9 and TRBJ2-3, is DSGVTQTPKHLITATGQRVTLRCSPRSGDLSVYWYQQSLDQGLQFLIQYYNGEERAKGNILERFSAQQFPDLHSELNLSSLELGDSALYFCASSVEYRRDTQYFGPGTRLTVL.

The chain has TRBV9 and TRBJ2-1; possibly TRBD2 for D (5 bases). V was trimmed by 3 bases and J by 2 bases, leaving 12 bases between them. Germline V gives CDR1 SGDLS, CDR2 YYNGEE. This CDR3 spans 15 amino acids. The CDR3 loop is CASSGEGRAYNEQFF. CDR3 nucleotides: TGTGCCAGCAGCGGCGAGGGTAGGGCCTACAATGAGCAGTTCTTC.

The CDR3 coding sequence is TGTGCCAGCAGCTTAACAGGGGACGGGTACAATGAGCAGTTCTTC. This translates into CASSLTGDGYNEQFF. The V call is TRBV5-5, the J call TRBJ2-1; 7 positions match TRBD1. After removal of 2 bases from V and 4 bases from J, the junction contained 6 bases not matched to a gene. The CDR3 has 15 residues. CDR1 and CDR2 (germline): SGHKS, YYEKEE (reference sequence). Filled out from reference TRBV5-5 and TRBJ2-1, the complete variable domain reads DAGVTQSPTHLIKTRGQQVTLRCSPISGHKSVSWYQQVLGQGPQFIFQYYEKEERGRGNFPDRFSARQFPNYSSELNVNALLLGDSALYLCASSLTGDGYNEQFFGPGTRLTVL.

The V call is TRBV27, the J call TRBJ2-7; D gene ambiguous. From germline, CDR1 is MNHEY and CDR2 SMNVEV (reference sequence). V was shortened by 0 bases and J by 6 bases, with 3 bases between the two germline ends. The CDR3 is made up of 11 amino acids. The CDR3 reads CASSLSPEQYF. CDR3 in DNA: TGTGCCAGCAGTTTATCCCCCGAGCAGTACTTC.

The chain uses TRBV12-3 or TRBV12-4 and TRBJ1-4; the D is unclear. This CDR3 region has 15 residues. Trimming removed 3 bases from V and 8 bases from J, with 16 bases in between. CDR3 in DNA: TGTGCCAGCAGTTTCTGGCCAGGAAGACCCGAAAAACTGTTTTTT. Translation gives CASSFWPGRPEKLFF.

This clonotype was detected only a few times. V usage is TRBV20-1 and J usage is TRBJ1-1; TRBD1 is a possible D gene (5 bases). The CDR3 loop spans 15 amino acids. The V end was cut by 3 bases, the J end by 3 bases, with 17 bases between. Germline V gene sequence: CDR1 DFQATT, CDR2 SNEGSKA (reference sequence). DNA of the CDR3: TGCAGTGCTAGGGACACGGGACGAGGATACACTGAAGCTTTCTTT. Encoded protein: CSARDTGRGYTEAFF.

In its sample, this clonotype was seen a few times. J is TRBJ2-7 and V is TRBV20-1, with 9 bases matching TRBD1. V lost 6 bases and J lost 7; bases outside the gene matches: 10. CDR3 length equals 13 residues. Per germline, CDR1 DFQATT and CDR2 SNEGSKA (reference sequence). This CDR3 is CSASGQGLGEQYF. CDR3 in DNA: TGCAGTGCATCGGGACAGGGACTGGGGGAGCAGTACTTC.

The J gene is TRBJ1-1, the V gene TRBV6-5, with unresolved D. The V gene's germline CDR1 is MNHEY and CDR2 SVGAGI. The CDR3 totals 15 residues. Trimming took 6 bases from V and 1 from J, leaving 15 bases between them. In nucleotides, the CDR3 is TGTGCCAGCAGCCGCGACCCCTGGGCGAACACTGAAGCTTTCTTT. Its protein product is CASSRDPWANTEAFF.

In this sample, this clonotype turned up a few times. The chain joins TRBV20-1 to TRBJ2-3; 10 bases agree with TRBD1. V lost 5 bases, J lost 3 bases, and 8 bases stayed unmatched. This CDR3 is 15 amino acids long. Germline V lookup: CDR1 DFQATT, CDR2 SNEGSKA (reference sequence). CDR3 residues: CSASRTGGITDTQYF. CDR3 coding DNA: TGCAGTGCTTCCCGGACAGGGGGGATTACAGATACGCAGTATTTT.

In its sample, this clonotype was seen many times. V gene TRBV4-1 combines with J gene TRBJ1-5; D gene unclear. Germline V gene sequence: CDR1 MGHRA, CDR2 YSYEKL. Trimming shortened V by 1 base and J by 7 bases, and 8 bases separated the two germline ends. The CDR3 loop spans 13 amino acids. The CDR3 reads CASSQVFRQPQHF. The CDR3 nucleotides read TGCGCCAGCAGCCAAGTCTTTCGACAGCCCCAGCATTTT.